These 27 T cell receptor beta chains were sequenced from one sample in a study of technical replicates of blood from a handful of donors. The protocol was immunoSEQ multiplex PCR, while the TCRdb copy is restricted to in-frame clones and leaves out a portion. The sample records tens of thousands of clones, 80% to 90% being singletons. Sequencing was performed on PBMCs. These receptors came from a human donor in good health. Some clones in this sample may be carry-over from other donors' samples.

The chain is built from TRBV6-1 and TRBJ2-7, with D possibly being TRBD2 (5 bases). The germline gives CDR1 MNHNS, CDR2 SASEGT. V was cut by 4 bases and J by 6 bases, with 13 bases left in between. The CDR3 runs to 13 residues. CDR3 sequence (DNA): TGTGCCAGCAGTGGCTTGCGGGCTGGCGAGCAGTACTTC. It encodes CASSGLRAGEQYF.

CDR3 protein: CASSLRTGTSGANVLTF. The CDR3 DNA reads TGTGCCAGCAGCCTAAGGACAGGGACCTCTGGGGCCAACGTCCTGACTTTC. This chain uses TRBV9 with TRBJ2-6; 8 bases match TRBD1. Germline V gene sequence: CDR1 SGDLS, CDR2 YYNGEE. The CDR3 consists of 17 residues. J gave up 0 bases and V 4 bases, and 6 bases lay outside the gene matches.

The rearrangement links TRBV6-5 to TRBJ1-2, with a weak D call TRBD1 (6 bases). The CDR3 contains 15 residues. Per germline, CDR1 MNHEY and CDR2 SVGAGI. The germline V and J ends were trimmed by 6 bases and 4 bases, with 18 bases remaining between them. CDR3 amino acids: CASRDRTTGIYGYTF. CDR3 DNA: TGTGCCAGCAGAGACAGGACGACGGGGATCTATGGCTACACCTTC.

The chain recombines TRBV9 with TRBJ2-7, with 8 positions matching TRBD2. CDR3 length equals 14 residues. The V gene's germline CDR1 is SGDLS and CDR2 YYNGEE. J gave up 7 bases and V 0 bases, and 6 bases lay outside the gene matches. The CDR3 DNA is TGTGCCAGCAGCGTAGCGGGAGGGCTGGGAGAGCAGTACTTC. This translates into CASSVAGGLGEQYF.

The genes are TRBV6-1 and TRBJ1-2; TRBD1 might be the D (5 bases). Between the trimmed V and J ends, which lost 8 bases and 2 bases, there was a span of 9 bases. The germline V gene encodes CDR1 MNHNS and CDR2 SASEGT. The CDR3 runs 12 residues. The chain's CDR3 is CASAKGNYGYTF. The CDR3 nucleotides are TGTGCCAGCGCCAAGGGGAACTATGGCTACACCTTC.

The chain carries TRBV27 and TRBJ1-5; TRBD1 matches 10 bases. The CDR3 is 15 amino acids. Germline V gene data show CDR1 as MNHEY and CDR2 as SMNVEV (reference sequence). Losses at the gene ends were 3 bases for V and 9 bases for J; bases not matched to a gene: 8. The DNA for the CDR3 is TGTGCCAGCAGTTTCCGCCCGGGACAGGGGTGGCCCCAGCATTTT. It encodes CASSFRPGQGWPQHF.

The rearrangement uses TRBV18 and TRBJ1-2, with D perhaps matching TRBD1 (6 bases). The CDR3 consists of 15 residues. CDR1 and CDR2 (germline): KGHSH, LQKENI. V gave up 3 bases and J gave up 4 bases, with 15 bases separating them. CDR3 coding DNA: TGTGCCAGCTCACCGAACAGGGCCCCTACCTATGGCTACACCTTC. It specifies CASSPNRAPTYGYTF.

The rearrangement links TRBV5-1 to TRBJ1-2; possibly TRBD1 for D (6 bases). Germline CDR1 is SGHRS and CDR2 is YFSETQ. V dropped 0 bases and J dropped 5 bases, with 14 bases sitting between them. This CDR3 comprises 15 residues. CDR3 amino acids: CASSLDRAFGYGYTF. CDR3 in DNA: TGCGCCAGCAGCTTGGACAGGGCGTTTGGGTATGGCTACACCTTC.

The CDR3 is CASAPTGENYNEQFF. The CDR3 DNA is TGTGCCAGCGCCCCGACAGGGGAAAACTACAATGAGCAGTTCTTC. The V call is TRBV28, the J call TRBJ2-1, with 8 bases matching TRBD1. The V gene end was trimmed by 8 bases and the J gene end by 3 bases; junction bases not matched to a gene: 9. The CDR3 spans 15 residues. From germline, CDR1 is MDHEN and CDR2 SYDVKM.

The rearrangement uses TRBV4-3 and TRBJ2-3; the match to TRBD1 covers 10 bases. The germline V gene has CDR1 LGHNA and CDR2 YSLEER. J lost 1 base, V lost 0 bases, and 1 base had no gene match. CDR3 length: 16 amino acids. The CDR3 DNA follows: TGCGCCAGCAGCCAAGAGGGGACAGGGGGCACAGATACGCAGTATTTT. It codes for CASSQEGTGGTDTQYF.

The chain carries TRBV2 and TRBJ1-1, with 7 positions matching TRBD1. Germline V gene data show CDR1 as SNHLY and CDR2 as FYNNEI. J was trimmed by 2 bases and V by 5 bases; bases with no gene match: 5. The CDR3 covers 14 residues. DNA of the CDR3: TGTGCCAGCAGTCAGACAGGGTACAACACTGAAGCTTTCTTT. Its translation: CASSQTGYNTEAFF. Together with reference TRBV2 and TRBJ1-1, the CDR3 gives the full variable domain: EPEVTQTPSHQVTQMGQEVILRCVPISNHLYFYWYRQILGQKVEFLVSFYNNEISEKSEIFDDQFSVERPDGSNFTLKIRSTKLEDSAMYFCASSQTGYNTEAFFGQGTRLTVV.

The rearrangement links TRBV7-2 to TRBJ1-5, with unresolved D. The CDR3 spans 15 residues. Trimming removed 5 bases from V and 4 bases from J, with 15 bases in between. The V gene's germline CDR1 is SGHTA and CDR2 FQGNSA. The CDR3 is CASSPNGLWNQPQHF. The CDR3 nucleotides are TGTGCCAGCAGCCCCAACGGGTTATGGAATCAGCCCCAGCATTTT.

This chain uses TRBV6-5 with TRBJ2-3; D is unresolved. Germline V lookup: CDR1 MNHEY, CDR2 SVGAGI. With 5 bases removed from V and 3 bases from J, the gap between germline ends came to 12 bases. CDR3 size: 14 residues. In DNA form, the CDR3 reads TGTGCCAGCAGTATCAGTGAATCTACAGATACGCAGTATTTT. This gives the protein CASSISESTDTQYF.

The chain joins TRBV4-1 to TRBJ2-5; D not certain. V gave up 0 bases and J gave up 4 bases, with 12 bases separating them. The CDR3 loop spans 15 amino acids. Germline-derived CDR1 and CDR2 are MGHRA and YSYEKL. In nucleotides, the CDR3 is TGCGCCAGCAGCCAAGACCCAGGTATCCGAGAGACCCAGTACTTC. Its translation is CASSQDPGIRETQYF.

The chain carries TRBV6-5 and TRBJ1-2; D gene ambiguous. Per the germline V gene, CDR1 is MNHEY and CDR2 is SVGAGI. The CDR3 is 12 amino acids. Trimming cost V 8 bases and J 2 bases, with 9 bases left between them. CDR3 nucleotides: TGTGCCAGCCAAAACAGAAACTATGGCTACACCTTC. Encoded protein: CASQNRNYGYTF.

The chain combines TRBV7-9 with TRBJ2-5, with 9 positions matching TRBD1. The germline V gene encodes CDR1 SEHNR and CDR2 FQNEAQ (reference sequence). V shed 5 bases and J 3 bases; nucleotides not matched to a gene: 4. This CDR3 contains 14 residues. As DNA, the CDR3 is TGTGCCAGCAGCCCACGGGACAGGGAAGAGACCCAGTACTTC. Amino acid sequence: CASSPRDREETQYF.

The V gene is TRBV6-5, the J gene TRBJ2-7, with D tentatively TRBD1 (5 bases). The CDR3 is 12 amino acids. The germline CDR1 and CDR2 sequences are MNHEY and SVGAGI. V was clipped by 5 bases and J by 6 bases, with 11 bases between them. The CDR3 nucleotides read TGTGCCAGCAGTGGTAGGGGTGGCGAGCAGTACTTC. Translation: CASSGRGGEQYF.

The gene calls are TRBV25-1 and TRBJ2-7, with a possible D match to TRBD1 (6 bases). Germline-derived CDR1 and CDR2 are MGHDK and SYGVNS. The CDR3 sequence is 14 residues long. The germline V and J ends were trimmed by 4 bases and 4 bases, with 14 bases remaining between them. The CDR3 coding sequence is TGTGCCAGCAGTGGCCCGGGACATTTTTACGAGCAGTACTTC. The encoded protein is CASSGPGHFYEQYF.

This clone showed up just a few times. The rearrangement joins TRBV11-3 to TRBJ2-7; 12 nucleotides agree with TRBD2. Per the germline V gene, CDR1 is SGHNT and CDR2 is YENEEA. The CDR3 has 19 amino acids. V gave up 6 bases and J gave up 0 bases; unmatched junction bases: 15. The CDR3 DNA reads TGTGCCAGCAGTCGTAGGGGGGGACTAGCGGGTTTAAGCTCCTACGAGCAGTACTTC. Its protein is CASSRRGGLAGLSSYEQYF.

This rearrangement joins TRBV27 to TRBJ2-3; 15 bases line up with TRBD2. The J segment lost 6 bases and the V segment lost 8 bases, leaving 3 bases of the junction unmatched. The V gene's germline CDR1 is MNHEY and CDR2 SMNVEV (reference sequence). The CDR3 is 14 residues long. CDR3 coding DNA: TGTGCCAGCGGACTAGCGGGAGGGTCTGATACGCAGTATTTT. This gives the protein CASGLAGGSDTQYF.

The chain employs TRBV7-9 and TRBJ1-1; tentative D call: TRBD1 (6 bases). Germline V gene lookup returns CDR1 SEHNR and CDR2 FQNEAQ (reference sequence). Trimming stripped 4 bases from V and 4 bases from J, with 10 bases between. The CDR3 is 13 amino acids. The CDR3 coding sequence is TGTGCCAGCAGCTCGACACAGGGCACTGAAGCTTTCTTT. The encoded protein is CASSSTQGTEAFF.

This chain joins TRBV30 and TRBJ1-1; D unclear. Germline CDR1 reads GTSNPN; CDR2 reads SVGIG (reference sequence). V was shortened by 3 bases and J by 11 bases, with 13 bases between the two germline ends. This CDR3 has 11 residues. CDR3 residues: CAWRVTNAAFF. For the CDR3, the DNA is TGTGCCTGGAGAGTAACTAACGCGGCTTTCTTT.

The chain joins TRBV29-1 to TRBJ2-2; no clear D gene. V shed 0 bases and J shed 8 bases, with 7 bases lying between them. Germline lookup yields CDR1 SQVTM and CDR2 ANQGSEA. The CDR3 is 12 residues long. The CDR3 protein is CSVEDPAGELFF. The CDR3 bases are TGCAGCGTTGAAGACCCCGCGGGGGAGCTGTTTTTT.

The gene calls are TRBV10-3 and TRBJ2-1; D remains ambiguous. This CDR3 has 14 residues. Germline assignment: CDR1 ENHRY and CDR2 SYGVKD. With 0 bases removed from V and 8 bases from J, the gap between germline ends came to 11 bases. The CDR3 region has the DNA TGTGCCATCAGTGAGTCTACTACTTGGGATGAGCAGTTCTTC. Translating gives CAISESTTWDEQFF.

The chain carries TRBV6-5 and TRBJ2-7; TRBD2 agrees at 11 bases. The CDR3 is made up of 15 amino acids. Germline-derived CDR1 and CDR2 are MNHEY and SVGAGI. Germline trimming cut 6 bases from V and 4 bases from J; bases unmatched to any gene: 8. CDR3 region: CASSQLAGAMYEQYF. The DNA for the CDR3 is TGTGCCAGCAGCCAACTAGCGGGAGCGATGTACGAGCAGTACTTC.

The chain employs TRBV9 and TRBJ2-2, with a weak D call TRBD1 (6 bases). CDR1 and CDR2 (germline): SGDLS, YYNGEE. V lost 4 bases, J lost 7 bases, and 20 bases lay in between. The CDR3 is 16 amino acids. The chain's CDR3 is CASSPRQEQMSGELFF. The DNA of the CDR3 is TGTGCCAGCAGCCCCCGACAGGAACAGATGAGCGGGGAGCTGTTTTTT. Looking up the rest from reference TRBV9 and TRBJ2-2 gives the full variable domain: DSGVTQTPKHLITATGQRVTLRCSPRSGDLSVYWYQQSLDQGLQFLIQYYNGEERAKGNILERFSAQQFPDLHSELNLSSLELGDSALYFCASSPRQEQMSGELFFGEGSRLTVL.

CDR3 residues: CASSEAGRGLFF. In DNA form, the CDR3 reads TGTGCCAGCAGTGAAGCGGGGCGGGGACTGTTTTTT. The chain has TRBV6-1 and TRBJ1-4; D may be TRBD1 (5 bases). The CDR3 has 12 amino acids. Germline CDR1 and CDR2: MNHNS and SASEGT. V was clipped by 0 bases and J by 13 bases, with 9 bases between them.